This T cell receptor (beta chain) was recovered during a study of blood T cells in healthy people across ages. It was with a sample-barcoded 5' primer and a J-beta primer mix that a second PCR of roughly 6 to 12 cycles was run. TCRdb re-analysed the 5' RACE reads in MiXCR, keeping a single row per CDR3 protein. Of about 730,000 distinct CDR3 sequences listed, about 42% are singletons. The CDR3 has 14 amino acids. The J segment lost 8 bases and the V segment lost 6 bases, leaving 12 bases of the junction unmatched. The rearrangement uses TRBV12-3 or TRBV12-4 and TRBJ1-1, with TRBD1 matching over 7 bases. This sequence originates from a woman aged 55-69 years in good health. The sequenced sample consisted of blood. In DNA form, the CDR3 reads TGTGCCAGCAGGCCGACAGGGCCTAGCCCCGAAGCTTTCTTT. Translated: CASRPTGPSPEAFF.